Shown below are 25 T cell receptor beta chains from a single sample sequenced in a study of T-cell reconstitution after alpha-beta-depleted transplantation in children. Researchers prepared the TCRbeta library using unique molecular identifiers, the study reports. Each CDR3 protein gets one entry after TCRdb re-called the PCR reads with MiXCR. The data hold a few hundred thousand distinct CDR3 sequences, with around 27% observed a single time. This specimen consisted of PBMCs, obtained before TCRalphabeta/CD19-depleted stem cell transplant. All receptors derive from a boy less than two years old with Wiskott-Aldrich syndrome, due to receive a stem cell transplant.

The chain employs TRBV24-1 and TRBJ2-1; D is unclear. V lost 4 bases to trimming and J lost 0 bases, with 12 bases between them. This CDR3 contains 16 residues. The germline V gene encodes CDR1 KGHDR and CDR2 SFDVKD. The CDR3 protein is CATSERASSSYNEQFF. The CDR3 DNA reads as TGTGCCACCAGTGAACGGGCCTCGAGCTCCTACAATGAGCAGTTCTTC.

V and J are TRBV6-5 and TRBJ2-1; 7 positions match TRBD1. The germline V gene has CDR1 MNHEY and CDR2 SVGAGI. After removal of 3 bases from V and 6 bases from J, the junction contained 5 bases not matched to a gene. The CDR3 is 14 residues long. The CDR3 DNA reads TGTGCCAGCAGTTATGGGACAGTAGCCAATGAGCAGTTCTTC. Translation: CASSYGTVANEQFF.

Only a few counts were recorded for this clonotype. The chain recombines TRBV7-8 with TRBJ2-5; TRBD2 matches 9 bases. Germline V gives CDR1 SGHVS, CDR2 FQNEAQ. The CDR3 has 15 residues. The ends lost 0 bases at V and 6 bases at J; junction bases unmatched: 5. CDR3 nucleotides: TGTGCCAGCAGCTTAGCGACTAGCGGCAAAAAGACCCAGTACTTC. Translated: CASSLATSGKKTQYF.

In this sample, this clonotype turned up a few times. The V gene is TRBV5-1, the J gene TRBJ2-5; D is possibly TRBD2 (6 bases). CDR1 and CDR2 from the germline V gene are SGHRS and YFSETQ. Trimming removed 0 bases from V and 3 bases from J, with 12 bases in between. The CDR3 totals 15 residues. CDR3 nucleotides: TGCGCCAGCAGCTTGGTCGGGAGTAGGGAAGAGACCCAGTACTTC. This translates into CASSLVGSREETQYF. Filled out from reference TRBV5-1 and TRBJ2-5, the complete variable domain reads KAGVTQTPRYLIKTRGQQVTLSCSPISGHRSVSWYQQTPGQGLQFLFEYFSETQRNKGNFPGRFSGRQFSNSRSEMNVSTLELGDSALYLCASSLVGSREETQYFGPGTRLLVL.

The CDR3 spells CASSSDGLAGGSYNEQFF. The DNA for the CDR3 is TGCGCCAGCAGCTCCGACGGACTAGCGGGAGGGAGCTACAATGAGCAGTTCTTC. The chain combines TRBV5-1 with TRBJ2-1; 15 bases are a match to TRBD2. The CDR3 is 18 amino acids. The ends lost 3 bases at V and 3 bases at J; junction bases unmatched: 7. Germline V gene data show CDR1 as SGHRS and CDR2 as YFSETQ.

This clonotype was counted only a few times. CDR3 sequence: CASSVGGLAVYNEQFF. The CDR3 region has the DNA TGTGCCAGCAGCGTTGGGGGACTAGCGGTTTACAATGAGCAGTTCTTC. The chain employs TRBV9 and TRBJ2-1; TRBD2 agrees at 11 bases. Losses at the gene ends were 2 bases for V and 4 bases for J; bases not matched to a gene: 5. Germline CDR1 and CDR2: SGDLS and YYNGEE. The CDR3 spans 16 residues.

This clonotype was picked up a small number of times. The V and J genes are TRBV20-1 and TRBJ2-1, with D unclear. This CDR3 contains 13 residues. Per germline, CDR1 DFQATT and CDR2 SNEGSKA (reference sequence). V was clipped by 3 bases and J by 8 bases, with 14 bases between them. CDR3 residues: CSASGPERDEQFF. The DNA of the CDR3 is TGCAGTGCTAGCGGGCCCGAACGGGATGAGCAGTTCTTC.

V usage is TRBV24-1 and J usage is TRBJ1-2; D is unclear. Germline lookup yields CDR1 KGHDR and CDR2 SFDVKD. Trimming stripped 3 bases from V and 8 bases from J, with 15 bases between. This CDR3 is 14 amino acids long. The CDR3 reads CATSDPSVGGGYTF. CDR3 bases: TGTGCCACCAGTGATCCCTCCGTGGGTGGCGGCTACACCTTC.

The chain joins TRBV7-2 to TRBJ2-1; D is perhaps TRBD2 (6 bases). V dropped 0 bases and J dropped 9 bases, with 15 bases sitting between them. Germline CDR1 SGHTA, CDR2 FQGNSA. This CDR3 has 15 amino acids. The CDR3 is CASSLAVREASEQFF. The CDR3 region has the DNA TGTGCCAGCAGCTTAGCGGTCAGGGAGGCGAGTGAGCAGTTCTTC. Supplemented by reference TRBV7-2 and TRBJ2-1, the full variable domain reads GAGVSQSPSNKVTEKGKDVELRCDPISGHTALYWYRQSLGQGLEFLIYFQGNSAPDKSGLPSDRFSAERTGGSVSTLTIQRTQQEDSAVYLCASSLAVREASEQFFGPGTRLTVL.

This clonotype was found a few times. Here the CDR3 DNA reads TGCGCCAGCAGCGGCGAGACAGGGAAGGGGTCCTACGAGCAGTACTTC. Translated: CASSGETGKGSYEQYF. The chain has TRBV5-1 and TRBJ2-7, with 7 bases fitting TRBD1. Germline V gene lookup returns CDR1 SGHRS and CDR2 YFSETQ. The V and J ends lost 4 bases and 1 base, in that order; junction bases with no gene match: 11. The CDR3 spans 16 residues.

The V call is TRBV20-1, the J call TRBJ2-4; D assignment may be TRBD1 or TRBD2 (5 bases each). CDR3 size: 15 residues. The V end was cut by 5 bases, the J end by 0 bases, with 14 bases between. CDR1 is DFQATT and CDR2 is SNEGSKA in the germline V gene (reference sequence). This CDR3 reads CSARGDGTAKNIQYF. The CDR3 coding sequence is TGCAGTGCTCGAGGGGACGGGACAGCCAAAAACATTCAGTACTTC.

This clonotype was recorded a few times. The chain couples TRBV7-6 to TRBJ2-1; D may be TRBD1 (6 bases). The V gene lost 4 bases and the J gene lost 2 bases, with 12 bases spanning the gap. The CDR3 length is 15 residues. The V gene's germline CDR1 is SGHVS and CDR2 FNYEAQ. The CDR3 region is CASSSDSSPYNEQFF. In DNA form, the CDR3 reads TGTGCCAGCAGCTCGGACAGTTCACCCTACAATGAGCAGTTCTTC.

The V gene is TRBV6-1, the J gene TRBJ2-4, with a possible D match to TRBD1 (5 bases). The V gene lost 10 bases and the J gene lost 0 bases, with 16 bases spanning the gap. The germline gives CDR1 MNHNS, CDR2 SASEGT. This CDR3 spans 15 amino acids. DNA for the CDR3: TGTGCCACAGCAGACAGTTCGATAGCCAAAAACATTCAGTACTTC. This encodes CATADSSIAKNIQYF.

This clonotype was observed a handful of times. The chain links TRBV5-1 to TRBJ2-1, with D possibly matching TRBD2 (5 bases). This CDR3 comprises 14 residues. V was cut by 7 bases and J by 6 bases, with 17 bases left in between. Germline CDR1 is SGHRS and CDR2 is YFSETQ. Written as DNA, the CDR3 is TGCGCCAGCGCGGGCTCCTGGGGTTTCAATGAGCAGTTCTTC. Protein product: CASAGSWGFNEQFF.

This clonotype appeared many times. An end of the junction does not agree with germline; a read error may underlie this. The CDR3 nucleotides are TGTGCCAGCAGCTTGGTGGTCACCGGGGAGCTGTTTTTT. It codes for CASSLVVTGELFF. The V gene is TRBV5-1, the J gene TRBJ2-2; D is undetermined. Germline V lookup: CDR1 SGHRS, CDR2 YFSETQ. The CDR3 length is 13 residues.

In this sample, this clonotype turned up a few times. The rearrangement joins TRBV5-1 to TRBJ2-1; TRBD1 is a possible D gene (6 bases). This CDR3 spans 16 amino acids. CDR1 SGHRS and CDR2 YFSETQ come from the germline V gene. V was shortened by 0 bases and J by 7 bases, with 17 bases between the two germline ends. The CDR3 nucleotides read TGCGCCAGCAGCTTGGCCCCCAGGGGTTCGAATAATGAGCAGTTCTTC. Protein: CASSLAPRGSNNEQFF.

Only one count was recorded for this clonotype. The chain combines TRBV12-3 or TRBV12-4 with TRBJ2-7, with no clear D. V lost 5 bases to trimming and J lost 4 bases, with 15 bases between them. This CDR3 contains 14 residues. CDR3 DNA: TGTGCCAGCAGTCACCAGACTGGGTCATACGAGCAGTACTTC. As protein: CASSHQTGSYEQYF.

This clonotype was seen more than once but under ten times. Written as DNA, the CDR3 is TGCGCCAGCAGCTTGCGGCCGGCGAGCAATCAGCCCCAGCATTTT. This encodes CASSLRPASNQPQHF. This chain connects TRBV5-1 to TRBJ1-5; D is undetermined. The CDR3 has 15 amino acids. Per the germline V gene, CDR1 is SGHRS and CDR2 is YFSETQ. Trimming took 1 base from V and 1 from J, leaving 9 bases between them.

This clonotype was seen a single time. The junction departs from the called germline gene at one end, perhaps through a read error. This CDR3 reads CSAHRVQGVGNPPQHF. The CDR3, as DNA: TGCAGTGCCCACAGGGTTCAGGGCGTTGGCAATCCGCCCCAGCATTTT. The rearrangement links TRBV20-1 to TRBJ1-5, with D tentatively TRBD1 (6 bases). The CDR3 spans 16 residues. Germline V gene sequence: CDR1 DFQATT, CDR2 SNEGSKA (reference sequence).

This clonotype was counted a few times. V gene TRBV7-8 combines with J gene TRBJ2-2; D possibly matches TRBD1 or TRBD2 (5 bases each). Between the trimmed V and J ends, which lost 3 bases and 3 bases, there was a span of 14 bases. CDR3 length equals 16 residues. Germline CDR1 and CDR2: SGHVS and FQNEAQ. CDR3 sequence (DNA): TGTGCCAGCAGCTTCGGGACGCCCCCATACACCGGGGAGCTGTTTTTT. Its protein product is CASSFGTPPYTGELFF.

The rearrangement uses TRBV5-4 and TRBJ1-2, with 9 bases matching TRBD1. In germline, CDR1 is SGHNT, CDR2 YYREEE (reference sequence). The CDR3 consists of 15 residues. Trimming at V came to 4 bases and at J to 3 bases, leaving 7 bases not matched to a gene. For the CDR3, the DNA is TGTGCCAGCAGCGTTGGACAGGGGCAGGACTATGGCTACACCTTC. It yields the protein CASSVGQGQDYGYTF.

V and J are TRBV7-2 and TRBJ1-2; perhaps TRBD1 as D (6 bases). V was cut by 5 bases and J by 4 bases, with 20 bases left in between. The CDR3 is 16 residues long. Germline lookup yields CDR1 SGHTA and CDR2 FQGNSA. CDR3 residues: CASSRENRAKGYGYTF. Here the CDR3 DNA reads TGTGCCAGCAGCCGCGAGAACAGGGCTAAGGGCTATGGCTACACCTTC.

This clonotype was recorded a few times. The chain joins TRBV5-1 to TRBJ2-4; 9 bases match TRBD1. This CDR3 is 16 amino acids long. CDR1 and CDR2 (germline): SGHRS, YFSETQ. Unmatched junction bases numbered 5, after V lost 2 bases and J lost 2 bases. The CDR3 DNA reads as TGCGCCAGCAGCTTCTCCGGACAGGGGTCCAAAAACATTCAGTACTTC. It is translated as CASSFSGQGSKNIQYF. Based on the CDR3 plus reference TRBV5-1 and TRBJ2-4, the full variable domain is KAGVTQTPRYLIKTRGQQVTLSCSPISGHRSVSWYQQTPGQGLQFLFEYFSETQRNKGNFPGRFSGRQFSNSRSEMNVSTLELGDSALYLCASSFSGQGSKNIQYFGAGTRLSVL.

This clonotype turned up a few times. This chain joins TRBV29-1 and TRBJ1-1; D is possibly TRBD1 (5 bases). The CDR3 runs 14 residues. Germline V lookup: CDR1 SQVTM, CDR2 ANQGSEA. Trimming removed 1 base from V and 4 bases from J, with 13 bases in between. This CDR3 is CSVEGRGGPTEAFF. CDR3 DNA sequence: TGCAGCGTTGAAGGGCGCGGGGGTCCCACTGAAGCTTTCTTT.

This clonotype was picked up one time. This chain connects TRBV28 to TRBJ1-1; D is unresolved. V lost 3 bases and J 12 bases, leaving 11 bases between the germline ends. The CDR3 runs to 11 residues. CDR1 is MDHEN, CDR2 SYDVKM, per germline. CDR3 amino acids: CASSFERPSFF. The CDR3 DNA sequence: TGTGCCAGCAGTTTCGAGAGGCCATCTTTCTTT.